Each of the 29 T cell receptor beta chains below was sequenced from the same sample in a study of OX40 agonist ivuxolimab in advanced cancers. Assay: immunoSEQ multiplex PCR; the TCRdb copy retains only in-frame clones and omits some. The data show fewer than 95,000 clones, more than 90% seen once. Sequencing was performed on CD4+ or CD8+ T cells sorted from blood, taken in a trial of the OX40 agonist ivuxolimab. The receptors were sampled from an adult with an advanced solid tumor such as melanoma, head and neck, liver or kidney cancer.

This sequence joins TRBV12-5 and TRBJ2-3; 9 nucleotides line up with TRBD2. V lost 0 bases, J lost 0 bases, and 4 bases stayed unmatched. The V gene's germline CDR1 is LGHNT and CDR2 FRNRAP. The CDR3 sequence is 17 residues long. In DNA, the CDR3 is TGTGCTAGTGGTTTGGTACAGACTAGCGGCAGCACAGATACGCAGTATTTT. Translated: CASGLVQTSGSTDTQYF.

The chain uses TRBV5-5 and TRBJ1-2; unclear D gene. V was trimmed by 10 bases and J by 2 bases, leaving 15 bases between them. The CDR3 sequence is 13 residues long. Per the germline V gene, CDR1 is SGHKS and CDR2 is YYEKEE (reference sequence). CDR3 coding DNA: TGTGCCTCCGGGAGTAACCACAACTATGGCTACACCTTC. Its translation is CASGSNHNYGYTF.

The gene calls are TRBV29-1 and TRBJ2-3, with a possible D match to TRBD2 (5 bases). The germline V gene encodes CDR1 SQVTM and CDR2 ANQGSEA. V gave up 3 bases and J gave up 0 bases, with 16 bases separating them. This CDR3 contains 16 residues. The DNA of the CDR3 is TGCAGCGTTGATTTGGCGGACTCCCGGAGCACAGATACGCAGTATTTT. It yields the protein CSVDLADSRSTDTQYF.

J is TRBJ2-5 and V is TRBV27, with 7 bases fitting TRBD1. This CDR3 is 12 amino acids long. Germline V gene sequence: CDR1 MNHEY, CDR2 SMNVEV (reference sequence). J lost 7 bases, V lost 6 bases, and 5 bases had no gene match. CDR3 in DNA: TGTGCCAGCAGGACAGGGCACGGGACCCAGTACTTC. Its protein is CASRTGHGTQYF.

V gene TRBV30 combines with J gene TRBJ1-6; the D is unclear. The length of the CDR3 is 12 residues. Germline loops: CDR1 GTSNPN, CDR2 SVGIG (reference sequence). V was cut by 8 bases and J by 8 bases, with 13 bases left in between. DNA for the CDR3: TGTGCCCAAACGGCTTTTGATTCACCCCTCCACTTT. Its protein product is CAQTAFDSPLHF.

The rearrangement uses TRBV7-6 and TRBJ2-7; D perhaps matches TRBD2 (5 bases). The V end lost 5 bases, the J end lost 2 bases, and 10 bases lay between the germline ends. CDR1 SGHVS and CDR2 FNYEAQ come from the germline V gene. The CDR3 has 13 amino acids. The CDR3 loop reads CASSPRTAYEQYF. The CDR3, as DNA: TGTGCCAGCAGCCCCCGGACTGCCTACGAGCAGTACTTC.

This CDR3 reads CASSHPLYYGYTF. The CDR3 coding sequence is TGTGCCAGCAGCCATCCGTTATACTATGGCTACACCTTC. This chain joins TRBV14 and TRBJ1-2; D not resolved. Germline values: CDR1 SGHDN, CDR2 FVKESK. V was pared by 3 bases and J by 3 bases, with 8 bases between. This CDR3 spans 13 amino acids.

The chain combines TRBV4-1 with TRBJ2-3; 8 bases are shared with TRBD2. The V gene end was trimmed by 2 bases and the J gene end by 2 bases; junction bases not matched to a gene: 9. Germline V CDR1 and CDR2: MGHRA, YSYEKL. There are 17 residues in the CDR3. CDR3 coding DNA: TGCGCCAGCAGCCAATGGGTAGCGGGGCCAACCACAGATACGCAGTATTTT. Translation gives CASSQWVAGPTTDTQYF.

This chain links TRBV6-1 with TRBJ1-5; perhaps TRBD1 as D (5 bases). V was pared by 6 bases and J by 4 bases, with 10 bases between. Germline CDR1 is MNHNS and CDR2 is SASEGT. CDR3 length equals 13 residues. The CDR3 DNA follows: TGTGCCAGCAGCACTACAGGAAATCAGCCCCAGCATTTT. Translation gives CASSTTGNQPQHF.

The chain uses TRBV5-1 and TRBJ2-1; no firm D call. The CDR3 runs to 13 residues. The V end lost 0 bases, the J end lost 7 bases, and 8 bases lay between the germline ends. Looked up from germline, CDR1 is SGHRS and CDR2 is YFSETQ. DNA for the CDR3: TGCGCCAGCAGCTTGGTGGGTAGTAATGAGCAGTTCTTC. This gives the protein CASSLVGSNEQFF. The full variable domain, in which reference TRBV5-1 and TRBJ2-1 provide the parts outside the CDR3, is KAGVTQTPRYLIKTRGQQVTLSCSPISGHRSVSWYQQTPGQGLQFLFEYFSETQRNKGNFPGRFSGRQFSNSRSEMNVSTLELGDSALYLCASSLVGSNEQFFGPGTRLTVL.

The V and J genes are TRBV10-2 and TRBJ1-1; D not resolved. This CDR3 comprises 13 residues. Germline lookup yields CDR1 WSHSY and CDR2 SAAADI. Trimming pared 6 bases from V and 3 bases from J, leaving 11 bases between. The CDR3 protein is CASREDIDTEAFF. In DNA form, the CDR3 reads TGCGCCAGCAGAGAGGATATCGACACTGAAGCTTTCTTT.

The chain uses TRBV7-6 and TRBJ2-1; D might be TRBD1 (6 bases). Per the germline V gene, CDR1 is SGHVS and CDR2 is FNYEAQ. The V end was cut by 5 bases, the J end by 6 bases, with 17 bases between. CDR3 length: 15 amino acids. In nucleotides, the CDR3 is TGTGCCAGCAGCACCAGGGGCCTCCCCCTCAATGAGCAGTTCTTC. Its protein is CASSTRGLPLNEQFF.

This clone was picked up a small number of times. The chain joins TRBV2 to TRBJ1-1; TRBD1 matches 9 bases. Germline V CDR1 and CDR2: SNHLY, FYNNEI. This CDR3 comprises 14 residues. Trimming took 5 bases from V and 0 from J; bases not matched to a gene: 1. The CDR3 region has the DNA TGTGCCAGCAGTCGGACAGGGGTGAACACTGAAGCTTTCTTT. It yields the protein CASSRTGVNTEAFF.

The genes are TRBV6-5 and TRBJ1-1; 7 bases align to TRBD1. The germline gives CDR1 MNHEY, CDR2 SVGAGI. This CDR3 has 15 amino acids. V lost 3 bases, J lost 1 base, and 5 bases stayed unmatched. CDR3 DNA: TGTGCCAGCAGTTATCCGGACAGGACGAACACTGAAGCTTTCTTT. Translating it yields CASSYPDRTNTEAFF.

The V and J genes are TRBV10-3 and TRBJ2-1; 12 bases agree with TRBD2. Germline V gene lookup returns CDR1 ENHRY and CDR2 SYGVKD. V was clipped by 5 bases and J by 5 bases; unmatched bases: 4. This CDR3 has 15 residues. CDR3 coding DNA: TGTGCCATCAGTCTAGCGGGGGGGGAGAACAATGAGCAGTTCTTC. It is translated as CAISLAGGENNEQFF.

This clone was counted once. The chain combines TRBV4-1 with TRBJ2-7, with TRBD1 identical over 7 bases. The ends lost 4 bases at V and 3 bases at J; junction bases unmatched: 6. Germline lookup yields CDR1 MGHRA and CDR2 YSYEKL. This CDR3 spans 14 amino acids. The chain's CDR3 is CASSPSWTGYEQYF. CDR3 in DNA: TGCGCCAGCAGCCCAAGTTGGACAGGCTACGAGCAGTACTTC.

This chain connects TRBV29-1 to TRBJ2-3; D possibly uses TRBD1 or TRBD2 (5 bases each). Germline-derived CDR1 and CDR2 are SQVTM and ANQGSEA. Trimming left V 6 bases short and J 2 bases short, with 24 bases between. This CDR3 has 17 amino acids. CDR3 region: CSVEGSSTLGFTDTQYF. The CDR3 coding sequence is TGCAGCGTAGAGGGGTCGTCGACCCTAGGTTTCACAGATACGCAGTATTTT.

As DNA, the CDR3 is TGTGCCAGCACCCCGTTGGGCGGGAGTTACAATGAGCAGTTCTTC. This encodes CASTPLGGSYNEQFF. V and J are TRBV7-2 and TRBJ2-1, with 7 nucleotides matching TRBD2. This CDR3 is 15 amino acids long. Germline CDR1 is SGHTA and CDR2 is FQGNSA. V lost 7 bases to trimming and J lost 4 bases; unmatched junction nucleotides: 10.

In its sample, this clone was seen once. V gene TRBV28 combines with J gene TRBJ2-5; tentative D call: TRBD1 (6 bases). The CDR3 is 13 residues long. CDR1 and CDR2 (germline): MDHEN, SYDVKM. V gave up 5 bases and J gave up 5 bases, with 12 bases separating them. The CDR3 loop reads CASSRLRGETQYF. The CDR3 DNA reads TGTGCCAGCAGTCGCCTGAGGGGGGAGACCCAGTACTTC.

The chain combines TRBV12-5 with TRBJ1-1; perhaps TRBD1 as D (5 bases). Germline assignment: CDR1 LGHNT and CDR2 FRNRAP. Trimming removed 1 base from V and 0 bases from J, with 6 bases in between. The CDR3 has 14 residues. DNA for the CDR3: TGTGCTAGTGGTTTGGGGGGCTTGAACACTGAAGCTTTCTTT. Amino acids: CASGLGGLNTEAFF.

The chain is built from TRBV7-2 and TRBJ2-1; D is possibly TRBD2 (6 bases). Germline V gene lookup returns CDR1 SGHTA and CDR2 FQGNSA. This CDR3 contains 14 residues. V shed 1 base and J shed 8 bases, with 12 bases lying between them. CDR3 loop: CASSLVGGVDEQFF. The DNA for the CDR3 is TGTGCCAGCAGCTTAGTCGGGGGAGTGGATGAGCAGTTCTTC.

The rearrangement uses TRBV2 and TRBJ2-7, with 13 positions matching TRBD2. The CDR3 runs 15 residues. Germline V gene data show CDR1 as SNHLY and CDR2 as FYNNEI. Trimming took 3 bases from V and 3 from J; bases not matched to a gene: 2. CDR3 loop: CASSETSGRFYEQYF. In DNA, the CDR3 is TGTGCCAGCAGTGAGACTAGCGGGAGGTTCTACGAGCAGTACTTC.

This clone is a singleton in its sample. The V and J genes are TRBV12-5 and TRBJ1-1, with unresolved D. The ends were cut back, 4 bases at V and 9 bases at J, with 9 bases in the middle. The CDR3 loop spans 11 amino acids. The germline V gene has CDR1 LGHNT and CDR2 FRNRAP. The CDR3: CASGSGFQAFF. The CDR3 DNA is TGTGCTAGTGGTTCCGGATTCCAAGCTTTCTTT. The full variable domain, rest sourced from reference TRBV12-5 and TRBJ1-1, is DARVTQTPRHKVTEMGQEVTMRCQPILGHNTVFWYRQTMMQGLELLAYFRNRAPLDDSGMPKDRFSAEMPDATLATLKIQPSEPRDSAVYFCASGSGFQAFFGQGTRLTVV.

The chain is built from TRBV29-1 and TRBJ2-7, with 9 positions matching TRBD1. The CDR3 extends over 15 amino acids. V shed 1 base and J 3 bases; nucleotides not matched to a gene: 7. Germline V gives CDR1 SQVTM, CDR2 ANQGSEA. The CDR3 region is CSVEGLGTGYYEQYF. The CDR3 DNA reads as TGCAGCGTTGAAGGTTTGGGGACAGGGTACTACGAGCAGTACTTC.

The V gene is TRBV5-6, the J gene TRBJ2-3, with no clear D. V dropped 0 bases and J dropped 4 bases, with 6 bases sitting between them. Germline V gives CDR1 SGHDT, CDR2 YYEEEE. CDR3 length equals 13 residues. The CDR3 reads CASSLGLSDTQYF. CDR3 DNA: TGTGCCAGCAGCTTGGGACTCTCAGATACGCAGTATTTT.

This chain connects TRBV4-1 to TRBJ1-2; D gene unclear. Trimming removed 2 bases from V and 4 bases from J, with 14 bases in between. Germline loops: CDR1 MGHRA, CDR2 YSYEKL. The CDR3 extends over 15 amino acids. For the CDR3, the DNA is TGCGCCAGCAGCCAAAAGTCTCCGGGCGTCTATGGCTACACCTTC. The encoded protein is CASSQKSPGVYGYTF.

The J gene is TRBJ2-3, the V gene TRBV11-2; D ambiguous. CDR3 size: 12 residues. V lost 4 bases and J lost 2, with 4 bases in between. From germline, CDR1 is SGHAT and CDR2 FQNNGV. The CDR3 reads CASSSNTDTQYF. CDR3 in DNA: TGTGCCAGCAGCTCAAACACAGATACGCAGTATTTT. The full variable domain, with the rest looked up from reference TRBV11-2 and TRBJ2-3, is EAGVAQSPRYKIIEKRQSVAFWCNPISGHATLYWYQQILGQGPKLLIQFQNNGVVDDSQLPKDRFSAERLKGVDSTLKIQPAKLEDSAVYLCASSSNTDTQYFGPGTRLTVL.

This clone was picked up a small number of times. In DNA, the CDR3 is TGTGCCTGGAGTGTAACGACGGGCACTGAAGCTTTCTTT. Residues: CAWSVTTGTEAFF. This sequence joins TRBV30 and TRBJ1-1; no firm D call. The V gene lost 0 bases and the J gene lost 4 bases, with 9 bases spanning the gap. The CDR3 is 13 residues long. Germline V lookup: CDR1 GTSNPN, CDR2 SVGIG (reference sequence).

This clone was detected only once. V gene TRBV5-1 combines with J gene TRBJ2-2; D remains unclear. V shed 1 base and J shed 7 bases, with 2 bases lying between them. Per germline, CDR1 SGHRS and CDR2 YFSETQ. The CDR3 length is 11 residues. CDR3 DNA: TGCGCCAGCAGCTTGTACGGGGAGCTGTTTTTT. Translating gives CASSLYGELFF.